This TCR beta chain was identified in a study of blood T cell repertoires in COVID-19. The overall study: The United States, Italy and Spain supplied acute and convalescent COVID-19 samples. The cDNA or gDNA used as material had been derived from T cells, B-cell-depleted T cells, or PBMCs.

The CDR3 loop spans 11 amino acids. Germline V gene sequence: CDR1 SGHNT, CDR2 YENEEA. V shed 5 bases and J shed 10 bases, with 9 bases lying between them. Per the authors' pipeline: Amplification of reference gene primers provided the estimated nucleated cell counts. Clones were read by immunoSEQ multiplex PCR, and TCRdb kept only the in-frame ones, dropping some. Clonal size and the V and J genes are those of that table, whereas D and trimming came from the DNA. Of 150,000 to 200,000 clones in the sample, 82% are singletons; the top ten hold about 5.5%. The receptor was isolated from a young woman with acute or convalescent COVID-19. Sequencing input: peripheral blood. This sequence joins TRBV11-3 and TRBJ2-1, with a possible D match to TRBD2 (5 bases). The CDR3 DNA follows: TGTGCCAGCAGCGCCCGCGGGGAGCAGTTCTTC. This translates into CASSARGEQFF. The full variable domain, in which reference TRBV11-3 and TRBJ2-1 provide the parts outside the CDR3, is EAGVVQSPRYKIIEKKQPVAFWCNPISGHNTLYWYLQNLGQGPELLIRYENEEAVDDSQLPKDRFSAERLKGVDSTLKIQPAELGDSAVYLCASSARGEQFFGPGTRLTVL.